These 32 T cell receptor beta chains were all obtained from the same sample, sequenced in a study of OX40 agonist ivuxolimab in advanced cancers. Some clones are missing from TCRdb's copy, which holds only in-frame ones; the method was immunoSEQ multiplex PCR. The profile covers about 47,000 clones, with about 83% appearing a single time and 14% taken by the ten largest. Source: CD4+ or CD8+ T cells sorted from blood, taken in a trial of the OX40 agonist ivuxolimab. These receptors were obtained from an adult with an advanced solid tumor such as melanoma, head and neck, liver or kidney cancer.

V gene TRBV4-1 combines with J gene TRBJ1-1; possibly TRBD1 for D (5 bases). The V end lost 4 bases, the J end lost 4 bases, and 22 bases lay between the germline ends. CDR1 and CDR2 (germline): MGHRA, YSYEKL. The CDR3 has 17 amino acids. Here the CDR3 reads CASSPPGTGIGGTEAFF. DNA of the CDR3: TGCGCCAGCAGCCCACCCGGGACTGGGATCGGGGGCACTGAAGCTTTCTTT.

The genes are TRBV9 and TRBJ2-7; D might be TRBD1 or TRBD2, each matching 5 bases. Germline assignment: CDR1 SGDLS and CDR2 YYNGEE. This CDR3 region has 15 residues. V dropped 7 bases and J dropped 1 base, with 18 bases sitting between them. In nucleotides, the CDR3 is TGTGCCAGCGACGCCTCATGGGACCTTTCCTACGAGCAGTACTTC. Its protein is CASDASWDLSYEQYF.

The chain employs TRBV7-3 and TRBJ2-3; D gene unclear. CDR1 and CDR2 from the germline V gene are SGHTA and FQGTGA. The CDR3 is 15 amino acids. Trimming cost V 5 bases and J 0 bases, with 12 bases left between them. CDR3 protein: CASSRLPASTDTQYF. CDR3 nucleotides: TGTGCCAGCAGCCGCCTCCCGGCTAGCACAGATACGCAGTATTTT. The full variable domain, with the rest looked up from reference TRBV7-3 and TRBJ2-3, is GAGVSQTPSNKVTEKGKYVELRCDPISGHTALYWYRQSLGQGPEFLIYFQGTGAADDSGLPNDRFFAVRPEGSVSTLKIQRTERGDSAVYLCASSRLPASTDTQYFGPGTRLTVL.

The chain couples TRBV4-1 to TRBJ2-1, with 9 nucleotides matching TRBD2. Looked up from germline, CDR1 is MGHRA and CDR2 is YSYEKL. This CDR3 spans 17 amino acids. Losses at the gene ends were 4 bases for V and 9 bases for J; bases not matched to a gene: 16. CDR3 residues: CASSPPRAGGPGGEQFF. CDR3 in DNA: TGCGCCAGCAGCCCACCTCGGGCGGGAGGGCCGGGTGGTGAGCAGTTCTTC.

This clone appeared once. The chain employs TRBV5-1 and TRBJ2-3; D ambiguous. Trimming cost V 3 bases and J 2 bases, with 4 bases left between them. CDR3 size: 12 residues. Germline V gene data show CDR1 as SGHRS and CDR2 as YFSETQ. The CDR3 sequence is CASSWDTDTQYF. CDR3 sequence (DNA): TGCGCCAGCAGCTGGGACACAGATACGCAGTATTTT.

This rearrangement joins TRBV29-1 to TRBJ1-5, with TRBD1 identical over 7 bases. Germline V lookup: CDR1 SQVTM, CDR2 ANQGSEA. This CDR3 comprises 13 residues. Losses at the gene ends were 6 bases for V and 6 bases for J; bases not matched to a gene: 8. The CDR3 DNA is TGCAGCGTGGTAACAGGGGACTCTCAGCCCCAGCATTTT. This gives the protein CSVVTGDSQPQHF.

DNA for the CDR3: TGTGCCAGCAGCTTCCGACAGGGCACAGATACGCAGTATTTT. It codes for CASSFRQGTDTQYF. This rearrangement joins TRBV5-4 to TRBJ2-3; a possible D gene is TRBD1 (6 bases). Germline V lookup: CDR1 SGHNT, CDR2 YYREEE (reference sequence). The CDR3 loop spans 14 amino acids. V shed 2 bases and J shed 1 base, with 8 bases lying between them.

DNA for the CDR3: TGTGCCTTAATACAGGGGGCGGGGGAGACCCAGTACTTC. Residues: CALIQGAGETQYF. V usage is TRBV30 and J usage is TRBJ2-5; 9 positions match TRBD1. Germline lookup yields CDR1 GTSNPN and CDR2 SVGIG (reference sequence). V shed 7 bases, J shed 5 bases, and the junction held 8 bases outside the gene matches. There are 13 residues in the CDR3. Full variable domain (missing parts from reference TRBV30 and TRBJ2-5): SQTIHQWPATLVQPVGSPLSLECTVEGTSNPNLYWYRQAAGRGLQLLFYSVGIGQISSEVPQNLSASRPQDRQFILSSKKLLLSDSGFYLCALIQGAGETQYFGPGTRLLVL.

This clone was seen once. The chain employs TRBV7-2 and TRBJ2-3; D is unresolved. The V end lost 4 bases, the J end lost 7 bases, and 15 bases lay between the germline ends. The CDR3 extends over 14 amino acids. CDR1 and CDR2 (germline): SGHTA, FQGNSA. CDR3 sequence: CASSSPPLGNTQYF. The CDR3 DNA reads TGTGCCAGCAGCTCTCCACCCCTGGGGAATACGCAGTATTTT.

The genes are TRBV5-1 and TRBJ2-1; weak D call: TRBD2 (6 bases). The germline V gene encodes CDR1 SGHRS and CDR2 YFSETQ. Trimming stripped 0 bases from V and 2 bases from J, with 9 bases between. The length of the CDR3 is 15 residues. CDR3: CASSLGRETYNEQFF. The CDR3 nucleotides are TGCGCCAGCAGCTTGGGGAGGGAGACCTACAATGAGCAGTTCTTC.

The CDR3 bases are TGTGCCAGCAGCTTGGTTGCAGGGGGCAGCTACGAGCAGTACTTC. As protein: CASSLVAGGSYEQYF. This sequence joins TRBV5-6 and TRBJ2-7, with 8 bases fitting TRBD1. Germline trimming cut 0 bases from V and 3 bases from J; bases unmatched to any gene: 5. Per germline, CDR1 SGHDT and CDR2 YYEEEE. This CDR3 region has 15 residues.

The CDR3 DNA is TGTGCCAGTAAAGTAACCGGGACAAATAGCAATCAGCCCCAGCATTTT. It encodes CASKVTGTNSNQPQHF. The rearrangement joins TRBV19 to TRBJ1-5; D might be TRBD1 (6 bases). The germline CDR1 and CDR2 sequences are LNHDA and SQIVND (reference sequence). Deletions cut 7 bases from V and 0 bases from J, with 16 bases between. This CDR3 has 16 residues.

This chain links TRBV6-6 with TRBJ2-1, with D unclear. Germline CDR1 and CDR2: MNHNY and SVGAGI (reference sequence). CDR3 length: 13 residues. V lost 6 bases and J lost 6, with 12 bases in between. CDR3 coding DNA: TGTGCCAGCAGCCGCAGGAAGCTCAATGAGCAGTTCTTC. Translation gives CASSRRKLNEQFF.

The chain recombines TRBV29-1 with TRBJ2-1; D may correspond to TRBD1 or TRBD2 (5 bases each). CDR1 is SQVTM and CDR2 is ANQGSEA in the germline V gene. V lost 7 bases to trimming and J lost 3 bases, with 16 bases between them. CDR3 length equals 14 residues. CDR3 DNA sequence: TGCAGCGAAACCCAGGGTGGGAGCTACAATGAGCAGTTCTTC. This gives the protein CSETQGGSYNEQFF.

The rearrangement uses TRBV5-1 and TRBJ1-3; TRBD1 might be the D (5 bases). CDR1 SGHRS and CDR2 YFSETQ come from the germline V gene. The V end was cut by 0 bases, the J end by 7 bases, with 5 bases between. The CDR3 spans 12 residues. CDR3 in amino acids: CASSLEGNTIYF. The CDR3 DNA reads TGCGCCAGCAGCTTGGAGGGGAACACCATATATTTT.

V usage is TRBV19 and J usage is TRBJ1-5; the D gene is possibly TRBD1 (5 bases). Germline CDR1 reads LNHDA; CDR2 reads SQIVND (reference sequence). V lost 1 base and J 5 bases, leaving 15 bases between the germline ends. The CDR3 is 16 residues long. The CDR3 region is CASSIGPGSNDQPQHF. CDR3 nucleotides: TGTGCCAGTAGTATAGGCCCAGGGTCTAACGATCAGCCCCAGCATTTT.

The chain is built from TRBV5-1 and TRBJ2-7; the match to TRBD2 covers 12 bases. The CDR3 length is 16 residues. Trimming took 5 bases from V and 3 from J; bases not matched to a gene: 9. Germline assignment: CDR1 SGHRS and CDR2 YFSETQ. CDR3 DNA: TGCGCCAGCAGAAAAAGAACTAGCGGGAGGAACTACGAGCAGTACTTC. It yields the protein CASRKRTSGRNYEQYF.

This clone was seen a single time. The V gene is TRBV19, the J gene TRBJ2-7; D possibly corresponds to TRBD1 (5 bases). The CDR3 sequence is 14 residues long. The germline V gene encodes CDR1 LNHDA and CDR2 SQIVND (reference sequence). Deletions cut 6 bases from V and 2 bases from J, with 14 bases between. The CDR3 spells CASRGTKTAYEQYF. CDR3 nucleotides: TGTGCCAGTAGGGGCACCAAGACAGCCTACGAGCAGTACTTC.

This sequence joins TRBV27 and TRBJ2-5, with 10 bases aligning to TRBD1. Germline CDR1 reads MNHEY; CDR2 reads SMNVEV (reference sequence). CDR3 length: 14 amino acids. With 4 bases clipped from V and 11 bases from J, the junction kept 10 bases outside the gene matches. In DNA, the CDR3 is TGTGCCAGCAGTTCACTCGGACAGGGGGATAAGCAGTACTTC. Translating gives CASSSLGQGDKQYF.

V is TRBV6-6 and J is TRBJ1-2; D gene unclear. CDR1 is MNHNY, CDR2 SVGAGI, per germline (reference sequence). CDR3 length: 12 residues. V was cut by 6 bases and J by 5 bases, with 10 bases left in between. CDR3 in amino acids: CASSQGIYGYTF. CDR3 DNA sequence: TGTGCCAGCAGCCAAGGGATTTATGGCTACACCTTC.

The chain is built from TRBV29-1 and TRBJ1-6; D call uncertain. Germline V gene sequence: CDR1 SQVTM, CDR2 ANQGSEA. V was clipped by 6 bases and J by 9 bases, with 15 bases between them. The CDR3 extends over 13 amino acids. The CDR3 DNA is TGCAGCGTAGGCCCGGACCGCAGTTCACCCCTCCACTTT. Translation gives CSVGPDRSSPLHF.

This chain uses TRBV15 with TRBJ2-7, with D tentatively TRBD2 (6 bases). This CDR3 is 13 amino acids long. Germline assignment: CDR1 LNHNV and CDR2 YYDKDF (reference sequence). V was shortened by 9 bases and J by 2 bases, with 14 bases between the two germline ends. The CDR3 bases are TGTGCCACTACCGGGACTCCGCCCTACGAGCAGTACTTC. This sequence encodes CATTGTPPYEQYF.

The V call is TRBV6-4, the J call TRBJ1-4, with a tentative D call TRBD1 (6 bases). This CDR3 region has 13 residues. V gave up 2 bases and J gave up 5 bases, with 6 bases separating them. Germline V gene lookup returns CDR1 MRHNA and CDR2 SNTAGT. The CDR3 is CASSDTGNEKLFF. The CDR3 nucleotides are TGTGCCAGCAGTGACACAGGGAATGAAAAACTGTTTTTT.

The chain couples TRBV6-6 to TRBJ2-1; perhaps D is TRBD1 or TRBD2 (5 bases each). Trimming took off 5 bases at V and 2 bases at J, with 13 bases between the two ends. CDR1 and CDR2 (germline): MNHNY, SVGAGI (reference sequence). The CDR3 is made up of 15 amino acids. CDR3 region: CASSTRDGPYNEQFF. CDR3 in DNA: TGTGCCAGCAGTACCCGGGACGGACCCTACAATGAGCAGTTCTTC.

CDR3 protein: CAIEGTSGNTGELFF. The DNA of the CDR3 is TGTGCCATCGAGGGGACTAGCGGAAACACCGGGGAGCTGTTTTTT. The gene calls are TRBV18 and TRBJ2-2; 11 positions match TRBD2. Unmatched junction bases numbered 6, after V lost 10 bases and J lost 2 bases. The CDR3 totals 15 residues. Germline CDR1 KGHSH, CDR2 LQKENI.

The chain is built from TRBV19 and TRBJ1-5; 9 bases align to TRBD1. This CDR3 is built from 16 residues. The germline gives CDR1 LNHDA, CDR2 SQIVND (reference sequence). V shed 7 bases and J 2 bases; nucleotides not matched to a gene: 9. CDR3: CASNRQGVMGNQPQHF. The CDR3 bases are TGTGCCAGTAACCGACAGGGGGTAATGGGCAATCAGCCCCAGCATTTT. Full variable domain (missing parts from reference TRBV19 and TRBJ1-5): DGGITQSPKYLFRKEGQNVTLSCEQNLNHDAMYWYRQDPGQGLRLIYYSQIVNDFQKGDIAEGYSVSREKKESFPLTVTSAQKNPTAFYLCASNRQGVMGNQPQHFGDGTRLSIL.

The chain carries TRBV6-6 and TRBJ2-7, with 10 bases matching TRBD1. The CDR3 has 15 residues. The germline gives CDR1 MNHNY, CDR2 SVGAGI (reference sequence). V was clipped by 2 bases and J by 6 bases; unmatched bases: 7. CDR3 protein: CASSYGGTGDSEQYF. In DNA form, the CDR3 reads TGTGCCAGCAGTTACGGCGGGACAGGGGACAGCGAGCAGTACTTC.

The chain employs TRBV11-2 and TRBJ1-4; no clear D. Trimming took off 5 bases at V and 4 bases at J, with 14 bases between the two ends. The CDR3 runs to 15 residues. Germline assignment: CDR1 SGHAT and CDR2 FQNNGV. The CDR3 DNA reads TGTGCCAGCAGCCAAGGGCGCGGCGGTAATGAAAAACTGTTTTTT. Its protein product is CASSQGRGGNEKLFF. The full variable domain, rest sourced from reference TRBV11-2 and TRBJ1-4, is EAGVAQSPRYKIIEKRQSVAFWCNPISGHATLYWYQQILGQGPKLLIQFQNNGVVDDSQLPKDRFSAERLKGVDSTLKIQPAKLEDSAVYLCASSQGRGGNEKLFFGSGTQLSVL.

V gene TRBV19 combines with J gene TRBJ1-1, with 9 nucleotides matching TRBD1. The V gene end was trimmed by 6 bases and the J gene end by 4 bases; junction bases not matched to a gene: 15. The CDR3 is 17 residues long. Germline V gene lookup returns CDR1 LNHDA and CDR2 SQIVND (reference sequence). The CDR3 region is CASRAIDRGSYGTEAFF. DNA of the CDR3: TGTGCCAGTAGAGCGATCGACAGGGGGTCTTATGGCACTGAAGCTTTCTTT.

The chain couples TRBV28 to TRBJ2-3, with D uncertain. The CDR3 length is 12 residues. Trimming cost V 4 bases and J 0 bases, with 2 bases left between them. Germline V CDR1 and CDR2: MDHEN, SYDVKM. CDR3 bases: TGTGCCAGCAGTTGGAGCACAGATACGCAGTATTTT. This codes for CASSWSTDTQYF.

This clone was seen just once. The V call is TRBV4-2, the J call TRBJ2-1; D is possibly TRBD2 (7 bases). From germline, CDR1 is LGHNA and CDR2 YNFKEQ. CDR3 length: 15 amino acids. V lost 2 bases and J 10 bases, leaving 18 bases between the germline ends. CDR3: CASSQTAAWGGEQFF. The DNA of the CDR3 is TGTGCCAGCAGCCAAACCGCTGCCTGGGGGGGCGAGCAGTTCTTC.

V usage is TRBV5-1 and J usage is TRBJ2-2; no firm D call. V was cut by 0 bases and J by 0 bases, with 6 bases left in between. This CDR3 region has 15 residues. CDR1 is SGHRS, CDR2 YFSETQ, per germline. CDR3 sequence (DNA): TGCGCCAGCAGCTTGGCCGCCTCGAACACCGGGGAGCTGTTTTTT. As protein: CASSLAASNTGELFF.